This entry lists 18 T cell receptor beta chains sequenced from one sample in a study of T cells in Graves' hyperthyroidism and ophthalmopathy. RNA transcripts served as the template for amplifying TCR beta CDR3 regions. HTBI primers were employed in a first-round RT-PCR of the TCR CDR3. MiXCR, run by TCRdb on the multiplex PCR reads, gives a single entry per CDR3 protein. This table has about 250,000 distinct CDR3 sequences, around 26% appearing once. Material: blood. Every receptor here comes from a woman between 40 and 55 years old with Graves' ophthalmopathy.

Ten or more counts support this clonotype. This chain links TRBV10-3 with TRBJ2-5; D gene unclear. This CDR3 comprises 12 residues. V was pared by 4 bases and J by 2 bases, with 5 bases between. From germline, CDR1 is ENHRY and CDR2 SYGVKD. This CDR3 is CAISALQETQYF. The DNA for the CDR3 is TGTGCCATCAGTGCCCTTCAAGAGACCCAGTACTTC.

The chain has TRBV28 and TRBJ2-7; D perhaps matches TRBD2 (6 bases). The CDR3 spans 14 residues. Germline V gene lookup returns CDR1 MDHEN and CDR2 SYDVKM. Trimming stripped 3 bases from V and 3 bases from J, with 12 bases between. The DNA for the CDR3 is TGTGCCAGCAGTTTTTTAGCGGAGGACTACGAGCAGTACTTC. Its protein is CASSFLAEDYEQYF.

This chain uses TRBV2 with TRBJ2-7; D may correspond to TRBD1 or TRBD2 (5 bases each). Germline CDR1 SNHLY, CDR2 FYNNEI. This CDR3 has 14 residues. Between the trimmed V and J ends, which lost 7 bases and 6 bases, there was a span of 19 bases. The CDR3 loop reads CASTHLVGVGEQYF. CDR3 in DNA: TGTGCCAGCACCCATCTGGTGGGGGTAGGCGAGCAGTACTTC.

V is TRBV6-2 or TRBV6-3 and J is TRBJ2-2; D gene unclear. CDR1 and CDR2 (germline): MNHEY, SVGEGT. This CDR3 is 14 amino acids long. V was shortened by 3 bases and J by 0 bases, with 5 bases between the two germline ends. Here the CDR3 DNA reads TGTGCCAGCAGTTATAACTCGAACACCGGGGAGCTGTTTTTT. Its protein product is CASSYNSNTGELFF.

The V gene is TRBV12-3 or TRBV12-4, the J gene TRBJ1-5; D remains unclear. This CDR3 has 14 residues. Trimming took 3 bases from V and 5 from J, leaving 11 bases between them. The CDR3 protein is CASSLSDGDQPQHF. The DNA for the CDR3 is TGTGCCAGCAGTTTGTCTGACGGGGATCAGCCCCAGCATTTT.

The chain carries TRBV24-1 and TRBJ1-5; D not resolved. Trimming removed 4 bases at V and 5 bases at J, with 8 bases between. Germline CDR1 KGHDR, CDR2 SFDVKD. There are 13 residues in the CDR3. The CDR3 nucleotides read TGTGCCACCAGTGACCGCAGCGATCAGCCCCAGCATTTT. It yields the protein CATSDRSDQPQHF.

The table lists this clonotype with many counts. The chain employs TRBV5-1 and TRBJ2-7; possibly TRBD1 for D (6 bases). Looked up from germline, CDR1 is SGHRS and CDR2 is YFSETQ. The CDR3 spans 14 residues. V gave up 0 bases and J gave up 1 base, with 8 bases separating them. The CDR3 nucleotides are TGCGCCAGCAGCTTGGGGGACACTTCCTACGAGCAGTACTTC. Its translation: CASSLGDTSYEQYF.

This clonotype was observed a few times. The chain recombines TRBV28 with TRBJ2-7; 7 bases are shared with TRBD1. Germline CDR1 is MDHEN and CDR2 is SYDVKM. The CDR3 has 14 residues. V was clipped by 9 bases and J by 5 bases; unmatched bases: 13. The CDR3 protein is CASNRRGQLDEQYF. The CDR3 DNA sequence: TGTGCCAGTAACCGAAGGGGACAGTTGGACGAGCAGTACTTC.

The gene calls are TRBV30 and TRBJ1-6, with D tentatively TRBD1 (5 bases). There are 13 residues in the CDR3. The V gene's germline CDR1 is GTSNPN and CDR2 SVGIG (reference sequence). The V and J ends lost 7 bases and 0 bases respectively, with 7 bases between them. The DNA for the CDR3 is TGTGCCTACGGGGGCTCCTATAATTCACCCCTCCACTTT. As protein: CAYGGSYNSPLHF. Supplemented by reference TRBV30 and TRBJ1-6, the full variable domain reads SQTIHQWPATLVQPVGSPLSLECTVEGTSNPNLYWYRQAAGRGLQLLFYSVGIGQISSEVPQNLSASRPQDRQFILSSKKLLLSDSGFYLCAYGGSYNSPLHFGNGTRLTVT.

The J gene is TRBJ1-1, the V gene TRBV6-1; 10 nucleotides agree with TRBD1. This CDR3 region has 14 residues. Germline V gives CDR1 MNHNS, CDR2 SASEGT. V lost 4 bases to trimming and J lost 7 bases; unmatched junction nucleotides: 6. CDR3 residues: CASSGGTGVGEAFF. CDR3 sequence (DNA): TGTGCCAGCAGTGGGGGGACAGGGGTTGGTGAAGCTTTCTTT.

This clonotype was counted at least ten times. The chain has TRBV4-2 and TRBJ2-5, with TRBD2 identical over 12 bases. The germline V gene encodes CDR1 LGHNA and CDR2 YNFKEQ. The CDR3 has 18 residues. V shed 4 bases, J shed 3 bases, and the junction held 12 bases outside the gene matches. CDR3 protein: CASSLISGLAGLEETQYF. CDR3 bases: TGTGCCAGCAGCCTCATTAGTGGACTAGCGGGACTTGAAGAGACCCAGTACTTC.

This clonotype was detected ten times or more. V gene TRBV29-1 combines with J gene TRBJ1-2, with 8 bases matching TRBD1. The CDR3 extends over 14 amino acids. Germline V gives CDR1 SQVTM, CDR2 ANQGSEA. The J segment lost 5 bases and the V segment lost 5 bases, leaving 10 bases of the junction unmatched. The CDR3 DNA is TGCAGCGTTAACAACAGGGGGAGCGCTTATGGCTACACCTTC. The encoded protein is CSVNNRGSAYGYTF. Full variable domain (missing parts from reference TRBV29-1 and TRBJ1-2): SAVISQKPSRDICQRGTSLTIQCQVDSQVTMMFWYRQQPGQSLTLIATANQGSEATYESGFVIDKFPISRPNLTFSTLTVSNMSPEDSSIYLCSVNNRGSAYGYTFGSGTRLTVV.

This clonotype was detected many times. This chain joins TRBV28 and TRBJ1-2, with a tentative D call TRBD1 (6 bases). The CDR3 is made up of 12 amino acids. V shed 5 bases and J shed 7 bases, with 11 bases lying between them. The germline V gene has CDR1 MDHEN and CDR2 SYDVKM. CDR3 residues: CASSPQGFGYTF. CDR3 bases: TGTGCCAGCAGTCCACAGGGTTTTGGCTACACCTTC.

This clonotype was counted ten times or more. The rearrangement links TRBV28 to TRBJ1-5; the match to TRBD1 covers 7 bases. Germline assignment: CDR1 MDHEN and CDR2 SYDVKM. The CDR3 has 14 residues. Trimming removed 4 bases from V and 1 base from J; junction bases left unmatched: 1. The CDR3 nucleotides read TGTGCCAGCAGTTGGGACAGCAGCAATCAGCCCCAGCATTTT. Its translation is CASSWDSSNQPQHF.

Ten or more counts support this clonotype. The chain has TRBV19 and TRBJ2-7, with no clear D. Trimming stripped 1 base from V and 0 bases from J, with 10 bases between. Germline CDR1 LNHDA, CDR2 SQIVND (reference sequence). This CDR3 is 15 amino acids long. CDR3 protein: CASSIVAAYSYEQYF. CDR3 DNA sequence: TGTGCCAGTAGTATAGTGGCAGCCTACTCCTACGAGCAGTACTTC.

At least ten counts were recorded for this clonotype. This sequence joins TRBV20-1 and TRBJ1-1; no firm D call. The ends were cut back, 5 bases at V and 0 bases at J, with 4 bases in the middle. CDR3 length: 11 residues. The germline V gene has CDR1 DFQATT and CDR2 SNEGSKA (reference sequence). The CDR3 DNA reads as TGCAGTGCTTATTTGAACACTGAAGCTTTCTTT. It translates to CSAYLNTEAFF.

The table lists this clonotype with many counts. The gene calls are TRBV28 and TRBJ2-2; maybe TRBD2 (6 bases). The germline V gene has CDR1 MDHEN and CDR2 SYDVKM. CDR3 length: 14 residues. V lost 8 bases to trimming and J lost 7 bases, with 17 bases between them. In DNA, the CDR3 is TGTGCCAGCGACGGACTAACGCGCGGCGGGGAGCTGTTTTTT. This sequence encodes CASDGLTRGGELFF.

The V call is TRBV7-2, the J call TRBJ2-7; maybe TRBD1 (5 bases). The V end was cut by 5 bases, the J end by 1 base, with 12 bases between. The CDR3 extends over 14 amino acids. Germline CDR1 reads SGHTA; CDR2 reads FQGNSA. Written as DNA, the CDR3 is TGTGCCAGCAGCATACAGACAGAATCCTACGAGCAGTACTTC. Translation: CASSIQTESYEQYF. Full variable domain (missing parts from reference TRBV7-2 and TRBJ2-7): GAGVSQSPSNKVTEKGKDVELRCDPISGHTALYWYRQSLGQGLEFLIYFQGNSAPDKSGLPSDRFSAERTGGSVSTLTIQRTQQEDSAVYLCASSIQTESYEQYFGPGTRLTVT.